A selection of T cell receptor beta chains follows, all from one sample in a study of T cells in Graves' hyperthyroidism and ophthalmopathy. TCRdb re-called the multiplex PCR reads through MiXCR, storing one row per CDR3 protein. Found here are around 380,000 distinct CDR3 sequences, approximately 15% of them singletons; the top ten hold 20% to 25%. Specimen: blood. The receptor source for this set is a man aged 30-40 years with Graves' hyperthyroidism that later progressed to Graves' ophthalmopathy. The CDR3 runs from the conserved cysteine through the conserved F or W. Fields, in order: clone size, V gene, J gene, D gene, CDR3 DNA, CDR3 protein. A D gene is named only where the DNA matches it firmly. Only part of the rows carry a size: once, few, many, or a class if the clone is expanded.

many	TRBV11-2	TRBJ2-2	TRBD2	TGTGCCAGCAGCCCCGGACTAGCGGGGGGGCAGCTTACCGGGGAGCTGTTTTTT	CASSPGLAGGQLTGELFF
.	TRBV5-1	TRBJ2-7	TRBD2	TGCGCCAGCAGCTTCGGGGGGAACTCCTACGAGCAGTACTTC	CASSFGGNSYEQYF
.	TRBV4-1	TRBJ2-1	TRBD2	TGCGCCAGCAGCCAAGGGCCGATTCAGCGGGGGGCCTCCGGAAATGAGCAGTTCTTC	CASSQGPIQRGASGNEQFF
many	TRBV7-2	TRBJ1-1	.	TGTGCCAGCAGCCAAAACATGGGGCGAACTGAAGCTTTCTTT	CASSQNMGRTEAFF
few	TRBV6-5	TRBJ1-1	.	TGTGCCAGCAGTTACCCAGGGGCTGAAGCTTTCTTT	CASSYPGAEAFF
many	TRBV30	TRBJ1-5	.	TGTGCCTGGAGAACCCTCAATCAGCCCCAGCATTTT	CAWRTLNQPQHF
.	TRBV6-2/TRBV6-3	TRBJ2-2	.	TGTGCCAGCACTGCGAACGCGAACACCGGGGAGCTGTTTTTT	CASTANANTGELFF
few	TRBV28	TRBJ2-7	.	TGTGCCAGCAGGGACGGTTCCTACGGGCAGTACTTC	CASRDGSYGQYF
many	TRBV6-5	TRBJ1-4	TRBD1	TGTGCCAGCAGTTACCCAGGGACAGAGAATGAAAAACTGTTTTTT	CASSYPGTENEKLFF
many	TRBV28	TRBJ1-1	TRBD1	TGTGCCAGCAGTCCTCGAGGACAGGGGGCCCCTGAAGCTTTCTTT	CASSPRGQGAPEAFF
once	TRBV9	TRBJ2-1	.	TGTGCCAGCAGCGTAGCTTCGGGGGATTACTACAATGAGCAGTTCTTC	CASSVASGDYYNEQFF
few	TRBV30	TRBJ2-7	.	TGTGCCTGGAGTGTTTCCCCAGGGGACGAGCAGTACTTC	CAWSVSPGDEQYF
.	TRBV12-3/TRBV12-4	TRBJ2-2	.	TGTGCCAGCATCGGGGACACGTCTACCGGGGAGCTGTTTTTC	CASIGDTSTGELFF
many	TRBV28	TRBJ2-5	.	TGTGCCAGCAGCCCAGGAGCGGAGACCCAGTACTTC	CASSPGAETQYF
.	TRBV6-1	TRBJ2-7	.	TGTGCCAGCAGTGAAAAGGCACATCATCTTTGGGCCTCCTACGAGCAGTACTTC	CASSEKAHHLWASYEQYF
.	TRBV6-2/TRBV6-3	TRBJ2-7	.	TGTGCCAGCATCCGAGGAGGGGTATCCTACGAGCAGTACTTC	CASIRGGVSYEQYF
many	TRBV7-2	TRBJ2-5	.	TGTGCCAGCAGCTTGGGGACGTTATCTGAGACCCAGTACTTC	CASSLGTLSETQYF
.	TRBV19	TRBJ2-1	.	TGTGCCAGTAGTAGGGGACAAGGCGGGGGTTTCTACAATGAGCAGTTCTTC	CASSRGQGGGFYNEQFF
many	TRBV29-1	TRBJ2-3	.	TGCAGCGTTCGGCGGGCGGACACAGATACGCAGTATTTT	CSVRRADTDTQYF
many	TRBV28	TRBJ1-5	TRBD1	TGTGCCAGCAGTTTACAGGACAGGGATTCGCCCCAGCATTTT	CASSLQDRDSPQHF
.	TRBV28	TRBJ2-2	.	TGTGCCAGCAGTTTACAAAGGGAGCTGTTTTTT	CASSLQRELFF
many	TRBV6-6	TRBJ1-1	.	TGTGCCAGCAGTTACTCGCAGGACTGGGGCGGTGAAGCTTTCTTT	CASSYSQDWGGEAFF
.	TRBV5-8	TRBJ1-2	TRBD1	TGTGCCAGCAGTTTCGGACAGGGGAACTATGGCTACACCTTC	CASSFGQGNYGYTF